This TCR beta chain derives from a study of blood T cell repertoires in COVID-19. Study background: Acute and convalescent COVID-19 samples came from the United States, Italy and Spain. In each case, the material was cDNA or gDNA derived from T cells, B-cell-depleted T cells, or PBMCs.

The germline gives CDR1 MDHEN, CDR2 SYDVKM. V was pared by 8 bases and J by 7 bases, with 18 bases between. The CDR3 totals 14 residues. As handled by the study authors: Estimation of nucleated cell counts was performed using reference gene primer amplification. Assay used: immunoSEQ multiplex PCR; TCRdb lists only in-frame clones, some missing. V and J calls plus clone size are reproduced from that table; the DNA served to infer D and trimming. Of 37,000 or so clones listed, around 80% are singletons. The V call is TRBV28, the J call TRBJ2-1, with TRBD2 as a possible D gene (6 bases). The sequenced material came from peripheral blood. The origin of this receptor is a man aged 55 to 70 with active COVID-19. The CDR3 bases are TGTGCCAGCCGCAAGGCGGGATTGGGGAATGAGCAGTTCTTC. Its protein product is CASRKAGLGNEQFF.